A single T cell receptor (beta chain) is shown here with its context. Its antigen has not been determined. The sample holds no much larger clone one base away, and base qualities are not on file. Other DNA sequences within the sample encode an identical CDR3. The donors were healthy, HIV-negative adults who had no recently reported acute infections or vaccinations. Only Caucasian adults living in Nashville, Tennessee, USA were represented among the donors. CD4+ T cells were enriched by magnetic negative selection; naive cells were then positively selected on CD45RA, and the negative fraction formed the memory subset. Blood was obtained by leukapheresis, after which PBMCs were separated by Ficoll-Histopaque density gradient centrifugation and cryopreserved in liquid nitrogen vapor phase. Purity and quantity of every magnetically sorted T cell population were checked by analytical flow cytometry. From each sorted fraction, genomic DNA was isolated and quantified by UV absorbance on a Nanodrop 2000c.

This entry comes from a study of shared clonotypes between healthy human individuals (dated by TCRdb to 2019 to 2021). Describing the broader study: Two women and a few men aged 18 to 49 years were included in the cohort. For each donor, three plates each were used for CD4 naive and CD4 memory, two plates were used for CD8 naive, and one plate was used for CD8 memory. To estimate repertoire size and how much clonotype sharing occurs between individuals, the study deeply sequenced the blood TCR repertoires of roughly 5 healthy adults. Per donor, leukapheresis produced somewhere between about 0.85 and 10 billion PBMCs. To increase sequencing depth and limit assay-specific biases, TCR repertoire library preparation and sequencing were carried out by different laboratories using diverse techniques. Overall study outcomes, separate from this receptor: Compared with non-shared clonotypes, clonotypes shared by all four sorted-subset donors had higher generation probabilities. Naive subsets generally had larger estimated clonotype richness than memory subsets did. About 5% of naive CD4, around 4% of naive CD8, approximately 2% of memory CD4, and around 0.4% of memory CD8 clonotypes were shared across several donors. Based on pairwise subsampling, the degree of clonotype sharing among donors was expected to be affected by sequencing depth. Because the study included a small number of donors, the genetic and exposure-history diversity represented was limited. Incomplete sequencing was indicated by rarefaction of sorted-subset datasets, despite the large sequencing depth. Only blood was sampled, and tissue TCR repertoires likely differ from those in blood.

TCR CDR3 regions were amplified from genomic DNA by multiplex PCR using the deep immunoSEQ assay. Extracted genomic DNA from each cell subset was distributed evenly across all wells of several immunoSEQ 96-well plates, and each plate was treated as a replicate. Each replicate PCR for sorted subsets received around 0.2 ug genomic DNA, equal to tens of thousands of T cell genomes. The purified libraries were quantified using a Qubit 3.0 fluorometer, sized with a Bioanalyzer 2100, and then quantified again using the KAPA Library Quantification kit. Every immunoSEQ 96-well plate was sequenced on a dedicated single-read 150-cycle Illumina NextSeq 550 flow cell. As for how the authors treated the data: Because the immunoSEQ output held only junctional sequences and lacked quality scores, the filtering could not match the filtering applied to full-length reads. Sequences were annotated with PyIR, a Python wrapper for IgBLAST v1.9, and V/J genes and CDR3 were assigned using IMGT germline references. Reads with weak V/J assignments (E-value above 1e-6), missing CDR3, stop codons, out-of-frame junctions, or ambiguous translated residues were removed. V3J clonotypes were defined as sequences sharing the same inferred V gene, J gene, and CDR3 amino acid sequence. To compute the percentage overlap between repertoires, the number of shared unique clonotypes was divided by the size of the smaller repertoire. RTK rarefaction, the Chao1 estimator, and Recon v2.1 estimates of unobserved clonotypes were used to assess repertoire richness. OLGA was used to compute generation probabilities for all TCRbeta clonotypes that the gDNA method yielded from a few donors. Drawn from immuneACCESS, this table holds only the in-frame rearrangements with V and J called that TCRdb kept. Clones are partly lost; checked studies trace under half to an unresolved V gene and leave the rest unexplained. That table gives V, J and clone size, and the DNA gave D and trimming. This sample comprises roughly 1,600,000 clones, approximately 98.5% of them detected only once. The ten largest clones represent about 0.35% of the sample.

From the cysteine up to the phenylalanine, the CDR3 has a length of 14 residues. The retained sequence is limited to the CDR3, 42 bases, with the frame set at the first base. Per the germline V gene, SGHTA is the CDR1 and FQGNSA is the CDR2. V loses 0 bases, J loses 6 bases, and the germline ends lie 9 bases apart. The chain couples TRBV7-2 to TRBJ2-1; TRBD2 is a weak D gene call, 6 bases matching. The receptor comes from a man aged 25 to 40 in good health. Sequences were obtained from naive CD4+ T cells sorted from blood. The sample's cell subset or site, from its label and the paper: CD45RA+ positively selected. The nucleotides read TGTGCCAGCAGCTTAGCGGGAGGACGCAATGAGCAGTTCTTC. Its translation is CASSLAGGRNEQFF.